This T cell receptor (beta chain) was sequenced for a study of cytomegalovirus exposure and HLA in healthy donors. Trimming took 4 bases from V and 0 from J; bases not matched to a gene: 4. This CDR3 spans 16 amino acids. Germline CDR1 SGHKS, CDR2 YYEKEE (reference sequence). Details on this clone: Its antigen is unknown.

The study ran its PCR with 60 Vbeta and 13 Jbeta primers. TCRdb keeps only in-frame clones here, not all; method: immunoSEQ multiplex PCR. The data hold about 140,000 clones, with around four fifths observed a single time. Study-wide findings and caveats: There were three CMV-associated chains whose specificity for CMV antigens was confirmed in vitro. TCR beta chains numbering more than 150 were designated cytomegalovirus-associated. The study found most TCR sequences rare, yet found some public TCRs in many donors. In a later analysis, TCR association rates varied by HLA locus: DRB1 most, HLA-C fewest.

This sequence originates from a male donor in good health and CMV-seropositive. This rearrangement joins TRBV5-5 to TRBJ2-1; 10 bases line up with TRBD2. What was sequenced was PBMCs. The CDR3 spells CASSPLAGSSYNEQFF. CDR3 nucleotides: TGTGCCAGCAGCCCACTAGCGGGGAGCTCCTACAATGAGCAGTTCTTC.